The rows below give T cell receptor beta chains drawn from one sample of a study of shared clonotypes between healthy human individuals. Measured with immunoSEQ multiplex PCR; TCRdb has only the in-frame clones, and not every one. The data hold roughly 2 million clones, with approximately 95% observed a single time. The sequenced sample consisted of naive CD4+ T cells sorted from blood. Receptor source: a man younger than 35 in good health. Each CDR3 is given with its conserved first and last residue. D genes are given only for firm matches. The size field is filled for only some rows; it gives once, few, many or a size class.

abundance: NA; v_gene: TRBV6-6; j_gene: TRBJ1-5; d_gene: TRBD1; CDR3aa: CASSYGQGFNQPQHF; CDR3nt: TGTGCCAGCAGTTACGGACAGGGCTTCAATCAGCCCCAGCATTTT
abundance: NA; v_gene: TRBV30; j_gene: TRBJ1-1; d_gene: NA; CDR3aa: CACSGRLNTEAFF; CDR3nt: TGTGCCTGTTCTGGAAGACTGAACACTGAAGCTTTCTTT
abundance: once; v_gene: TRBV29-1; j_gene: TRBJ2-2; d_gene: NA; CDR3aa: CSVEDGGRRTGELFF; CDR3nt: TGCAGCGTTGAAGACGGAGGGCGGAGGACCGGGGAGCTGTTTTTT
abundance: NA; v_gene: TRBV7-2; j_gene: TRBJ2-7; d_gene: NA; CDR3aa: CASSPLGPYEQYF; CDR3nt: TGTGCCAGCAGCCCTCTCGGACCCTACGAGCAGTACTTC
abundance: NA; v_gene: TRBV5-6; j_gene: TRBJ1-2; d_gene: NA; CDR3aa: CASSLMVGSKGYTF; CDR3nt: TGTGCCAGCAGCTTAATGGTAGGATCCAAAGGCTACACCTTC
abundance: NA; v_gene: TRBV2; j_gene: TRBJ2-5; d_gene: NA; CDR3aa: CASRITEGGLETQYF; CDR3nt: TGTGCCAGCAGAATCACAGAGGGTGGATTGGAGACCCAGTACTTC
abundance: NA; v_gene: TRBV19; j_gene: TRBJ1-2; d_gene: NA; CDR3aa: CASSTGALFYGYTF; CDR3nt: TGTGCCAGTAGTACAGGGGCCCTATTCTACGGCTACACCTTC
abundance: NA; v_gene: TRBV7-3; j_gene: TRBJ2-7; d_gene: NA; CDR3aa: CASSLKFYGTPQYF; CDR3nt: TGTGCCAGCAGCTTAAAATTTTATGGGACCCCGCAGTACTTC
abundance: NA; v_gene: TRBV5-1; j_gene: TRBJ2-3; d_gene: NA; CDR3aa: CASSLGGLHTDTQYF; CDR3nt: TGCGCCAGCAGCTTGGGAGGACTACACACAGATACGCAGTATTTT
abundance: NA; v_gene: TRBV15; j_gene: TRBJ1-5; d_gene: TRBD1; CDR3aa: CATSRDLAGGNQPQHF; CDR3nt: TGTGCCACCAGCAGAGATCTTGCAGGGGGTAATCAGCCCCAGCATTTT
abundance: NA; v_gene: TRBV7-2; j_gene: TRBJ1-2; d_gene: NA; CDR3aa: CASSLAPKDYGYTF; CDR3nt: TGTGCCAGCAGCTTAGCCCCTAAAGACTATGGCTACACCTTC
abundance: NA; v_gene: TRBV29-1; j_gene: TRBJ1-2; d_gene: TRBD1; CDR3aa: CSVDGGRGRVGYTF; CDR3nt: TGCAGCGTTGATGGGGGCAGGGGGCGTGTTGGCTACACCTTC
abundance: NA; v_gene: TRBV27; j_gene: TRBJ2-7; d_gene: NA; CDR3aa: CASSTYQGNHEQYF; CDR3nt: TGTGCCAGCAGTACTTACCAGGGGAACCACGAGCAGTACTTC
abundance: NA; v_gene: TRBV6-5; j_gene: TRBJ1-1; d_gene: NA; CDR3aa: CASRTVGDTEAFF; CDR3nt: TGTGCCAGCAGGACCGTGGGAGACACTGAAGCTTTCTTT
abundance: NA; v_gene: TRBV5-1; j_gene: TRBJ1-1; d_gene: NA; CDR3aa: CASSERGTEAFF; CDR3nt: TGCGCCAGCAGCGAGCGCGGAACTGAAGCTTTCTTT
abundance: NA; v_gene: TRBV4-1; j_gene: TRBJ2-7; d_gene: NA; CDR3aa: CASSQDPKREQYF; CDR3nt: TGCGCCAGCAGCCAAGACCCCAAGCGGGAGCAGTACTTC
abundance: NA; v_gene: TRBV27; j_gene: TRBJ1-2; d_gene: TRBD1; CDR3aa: CASARGQGVNGYTF; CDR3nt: TGTGCCAGCGCTAGGGGGCAGGGGGTTAATGGCTACACCTTC
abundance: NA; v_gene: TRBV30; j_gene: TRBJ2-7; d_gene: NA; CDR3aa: CAGVEDSYEQYF; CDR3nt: TGTGCCGGCGTAGAGGACAGCTACGAGCAGTACTTC
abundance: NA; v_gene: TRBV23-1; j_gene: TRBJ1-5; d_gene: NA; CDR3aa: CASSHAPARPPDGPQHF; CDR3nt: TGCGCCAGCAGTCACGCACCGGCGAGGCCCCCGGATGGGCCCCAGCATTTT
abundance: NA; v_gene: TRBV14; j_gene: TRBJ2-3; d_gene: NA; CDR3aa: CASSRGTNTDTQYF; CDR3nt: TGTGCCAGCAGCCGCGGGACCAACACAGATACGCAGTATTTT
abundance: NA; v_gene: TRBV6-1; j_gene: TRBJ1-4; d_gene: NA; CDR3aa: CASSEVGWGPTNEKLFF; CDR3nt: TGTGCCAGCAGTGAGGTCGGCTGGGGCCCTACTAATGAAAAACTGTTTTTT
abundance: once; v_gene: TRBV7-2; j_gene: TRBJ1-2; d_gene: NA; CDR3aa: CASSPMSAGTSGYTF; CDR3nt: TGTGCCAGCAGCCCAATGTCGGCGGGGACGAGCGGCTACACCTTC
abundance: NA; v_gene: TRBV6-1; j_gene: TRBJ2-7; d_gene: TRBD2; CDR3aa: CASSSGLAGVGEQYF; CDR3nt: TGTGCCAGCAGTTCCGGACTAGCGGGAGTCGGGGAGCAGTACTTC
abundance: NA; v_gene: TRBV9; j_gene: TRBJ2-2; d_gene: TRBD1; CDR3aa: CASSFPDRGRTGELFF; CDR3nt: TGTGCCAGCAGCTTCCCGGACAGGGGGCGAACCGGGGAGCTGTTTTTT
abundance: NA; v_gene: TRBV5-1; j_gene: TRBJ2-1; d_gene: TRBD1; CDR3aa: CASSLNGQGHNEQFF; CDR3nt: TGCGCCAGCAGCTTGAATGGACAGGGTCACAATGAGCAGTTCTTC
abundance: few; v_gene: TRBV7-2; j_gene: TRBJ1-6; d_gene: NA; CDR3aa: CASSLQSSYNSPLHF; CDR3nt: TGTGCCAGCAGCTTACAGAGCTCCTATAATTCACCCCTCCACTTT
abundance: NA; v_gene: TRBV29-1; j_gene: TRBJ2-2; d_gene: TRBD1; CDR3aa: CSTTGTGQDTGELFF; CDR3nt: TGCAGCACGACAGGGACCGGGCAGGACACCGGGGAGCTGTTTTTT
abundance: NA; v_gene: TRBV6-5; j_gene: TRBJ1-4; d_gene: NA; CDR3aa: CASRRTATNEKLFF; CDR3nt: TGTGCCAGCCGAAGGACAGCAACTAATGAAAAACTGTTTTTT
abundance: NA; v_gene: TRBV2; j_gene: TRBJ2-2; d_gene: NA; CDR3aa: CASSDNRVTSGGELFF; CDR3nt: TGTGCCAGCAGTGATAACAGGGTTACTTCGGGCGGGGAGCTGTTTTTT
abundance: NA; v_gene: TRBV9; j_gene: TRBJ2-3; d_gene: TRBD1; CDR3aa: CASSVQGATDTQYF; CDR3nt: TGTGCCAGCAGCGTCCAGGGGGCCACAGATACGCAGTATTTT
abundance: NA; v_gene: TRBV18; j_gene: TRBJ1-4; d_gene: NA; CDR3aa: CASSTRGPTNEKLFF; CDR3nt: TGTGCCAGCTCTACCCGGGGGCCAACTAATGAAAAACTGTTTTTT
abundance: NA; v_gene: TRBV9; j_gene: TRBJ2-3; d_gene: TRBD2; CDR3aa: CASSVGLAGTDTQYF; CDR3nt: TGTGCCAGCAGCGTTGGACTAGCGGGGACAGATACGCAGTATTTT
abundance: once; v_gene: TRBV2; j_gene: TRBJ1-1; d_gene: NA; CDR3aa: CASSEEGGLEAFF; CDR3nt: TGTGCCAGCAGTGAGGAGGGAGGCTTGGAAGCTTTCTTT
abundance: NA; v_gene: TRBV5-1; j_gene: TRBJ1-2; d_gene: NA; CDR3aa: CASSPGGSNYGYTF; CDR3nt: TGCGCCAGCAGCCCGGGGGGTTCTAACTATGGCTACACCTTC
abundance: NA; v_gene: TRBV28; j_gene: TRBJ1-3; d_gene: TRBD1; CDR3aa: CASRPGQGISGNTIYF; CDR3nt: TGTGCCAGCAGGCCGGGACAGGGGATCTCTGGAAACACCATATATTTT
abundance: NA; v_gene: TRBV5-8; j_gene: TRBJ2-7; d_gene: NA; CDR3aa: CASSRAVAYEQYF; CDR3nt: TGTGCCAGCAGCCGCGCGGTCGCCTACGAGCAGTACTTC
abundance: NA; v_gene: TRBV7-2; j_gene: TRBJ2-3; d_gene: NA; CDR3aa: CASSHAGDWGADTQYF; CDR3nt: TGTGCCAGCAGTCATGCCGGGGACTGGGGGGCAGATACGCAGTATTTT
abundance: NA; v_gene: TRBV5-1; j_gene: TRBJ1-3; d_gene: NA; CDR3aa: CASSWRDVGNTIYF; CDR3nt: TGCGCCAGCAGCTGGCGGGACGTCGGAAACACCATATATTTT
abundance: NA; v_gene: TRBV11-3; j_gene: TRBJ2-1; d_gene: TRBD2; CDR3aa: CASSQISAGGYNEQFF; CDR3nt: TGTGCCAGCAGCCAAATCTCAGCGGGGGGTTACAATGAGCAGTTCTTC
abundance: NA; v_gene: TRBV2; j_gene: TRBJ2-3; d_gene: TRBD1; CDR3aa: CASSPRGRFTDTQYF; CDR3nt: TGTGCCAGCAGTCCCAGGGGGCGCTTCACAGATACGCAGTATTTT
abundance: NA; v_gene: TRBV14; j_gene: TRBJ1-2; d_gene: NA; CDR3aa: CASSQGMVGSGYTF; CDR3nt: TGTGCCAGCAGCCAAGGAATGGTAGGGAGTGGCTACACCTTC
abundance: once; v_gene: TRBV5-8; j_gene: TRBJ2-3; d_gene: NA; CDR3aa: CASSSWNTQYF; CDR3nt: TGTGCCAGCAGCAGTTGGAATACGCAGTATTTT
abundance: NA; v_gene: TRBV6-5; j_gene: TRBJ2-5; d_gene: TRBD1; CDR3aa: CASRLTGVRETQYF; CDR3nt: TGTGCCAGCAGGCTTACAGGGGTCAGGGAGACCCAGTACTTC
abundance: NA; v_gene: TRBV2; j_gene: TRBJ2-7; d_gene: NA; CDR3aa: CASSATQNSYEQYF; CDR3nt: TGTGCCAGCAGTGCTACTCAGAACTCCTACGAGCAGTACTTC
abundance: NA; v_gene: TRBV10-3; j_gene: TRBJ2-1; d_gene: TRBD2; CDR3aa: CAIRRSSGVSYNEQFF; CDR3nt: TGTGCCATCAGGCGTTCTAGCGGGGTCTCCTACAATGAGCAGTTCTTC
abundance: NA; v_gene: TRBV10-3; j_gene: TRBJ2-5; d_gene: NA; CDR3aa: CAIRGRTQGEETQYF; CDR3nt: TGTGCCATCAGGGGCAGAACCCAAGGGGAGGAGACCCAGTACTTC
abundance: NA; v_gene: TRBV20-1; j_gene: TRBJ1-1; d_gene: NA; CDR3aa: CSARPNEEAFF; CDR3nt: TGCAGTGCTAGACCAAACGAAGAGGCTTTCTTT
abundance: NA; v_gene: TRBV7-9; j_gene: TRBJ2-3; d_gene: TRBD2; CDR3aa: CASRSTSGGAKDTQYF; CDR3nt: TGTGCCAGCAGATCCACTAGCGGGGGGGCGAAGGATACGCAGTATTTT
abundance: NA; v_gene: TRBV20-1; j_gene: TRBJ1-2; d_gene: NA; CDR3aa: CSAGYGYTF; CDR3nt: TGCAGTGCTGGCTATGGCTACACCTTC
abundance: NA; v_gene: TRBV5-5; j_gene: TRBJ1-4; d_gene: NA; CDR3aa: CASSRNIGLGEKLFF; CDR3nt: TGTGCCAGCAGCCGCAACATTGGGTTGGGGGAAAAACTGTTTTTT
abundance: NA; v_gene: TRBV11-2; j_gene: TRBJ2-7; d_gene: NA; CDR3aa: CASSLEGAVSYEQYF; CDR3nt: TGTGCCAGCAGCTTAGAAGGGGCAGTCTCCTACGAGCAGTACTTC
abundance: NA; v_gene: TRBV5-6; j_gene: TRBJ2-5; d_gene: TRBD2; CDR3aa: CASSTSGAEETQYF; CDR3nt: TGTGCCAGCAGCACGAGCGGGGCTGAGGAGACCCAGTACTTC
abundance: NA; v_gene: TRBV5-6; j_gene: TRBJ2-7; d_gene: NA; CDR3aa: CASSLEGLYEQYF; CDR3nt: TGTGCCAGCAGCTTGGAGGGACTCTACGAGCAGTACTTC
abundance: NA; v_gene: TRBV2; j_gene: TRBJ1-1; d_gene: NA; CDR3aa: CASRAQAENTEAFF; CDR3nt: TGTGCCAGCAGGGCTCAGGCGGAGAACACTGAAGCTTTCTTT
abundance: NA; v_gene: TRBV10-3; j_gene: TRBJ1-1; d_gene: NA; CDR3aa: CAIGGSSTEAFF; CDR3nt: TGTGCCATCGGGGGTTCGTCCACTGAAGCTTTCTTT
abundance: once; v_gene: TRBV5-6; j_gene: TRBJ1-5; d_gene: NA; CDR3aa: CASSLRGGVQPQHF; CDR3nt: TGTGCCAGCAGCTTACGTGGGGGAGTTCAGCCCCAGCATTTT
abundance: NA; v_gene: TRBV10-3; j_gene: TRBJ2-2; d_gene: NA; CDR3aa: CAISELGTGELFF; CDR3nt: TGTGCCATCAGTGAATTGGGGACCGGGGAGCTGTTTTTT
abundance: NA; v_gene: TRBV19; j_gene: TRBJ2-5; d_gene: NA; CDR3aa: CASTGGETQYF; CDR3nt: TGTGCCAGTACCGGGGGAGAGACCCAGTACTTC
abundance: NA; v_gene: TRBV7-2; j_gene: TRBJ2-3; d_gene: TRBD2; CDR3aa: CASSWGTSGTTDTQYF; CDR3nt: TGTGCCAGCAGCTGGGGGACTAGCGGGACCACAGATACGCAGTATTTT